This T cell receptor (beta chain) originates from a study of cytomegalovirus exposure and HLA in healthy donors. The PCR used 60 Vbeta and 13 Jbeta primers. Clones were read by immunoSEQ multiplex PCR, and TCRdb kept only the in-frame ones, dropping some. The table has 220,000 or so clones, approximately 70% seen once. Points on this clone: Its specificity is unknown.

V gave up 4 bases and J gave up 1 base; unmatched junction bases: 5. Germline V gene sequence: CDR1 SGHRS, CDR2 YFSETQ. The CDR3 has 15 residues. The study, taken as a whole, reports: Later, TCR association rates were found to vary by HLA locus, highest for DRB1 and lowest for HLA-C. The dataset shows that most TCR sequences were rare, while some public TCRs occurred in many donors. Later work showed greater clonal expansion in HLA-associated TCR beta chains than in equally common others. Specificity of three CMV-associated chains for CMV antigens was verified in vitro.

Sample: PBMCs. The source is a woman between 25 and 40 years old in good health and CMV-seronegative. This sequence joins TRBV5-1 and TRBJ1-2; 9 nucleotides match TRBD1. The CDR3 nucleotides are TGCGCCAGCAGCCTACCGGGACAGGGTAACTATGGCTACACCTTC. It is translated as CASSLPGQGNYGYTF.